The following is a T cell receptor beta chain sequence with its context. Its specificity is not known. Extracted RNA was reverse transcribed, and the resulting cDNA served as sequencing template. Only in-frame clones appear in the TCRdb table, and some are missing; sequencing was by immunoSEQ multiplex PCR. Found here are fewer than 110,000 clones, 55% of them singletons; the top ten hold 8.8%. Germline V gene data show CDR1 as SNHLY and CDR2 as FYNNEI. The V end was cut by 3 bases, the J end by 6 bases, with 21 bases between. The CDR3 length is 16 residues. This record comes from a study of CD8+ T cells in alopecia areata. Study conclusions and caveats: Lesional tissue from the scalp (especially in alopecia totalis/universalis) showed higher clonality than normal scalp.

The sample consisted of CD4+ T cells sorted from blood. The rearrangement links TRBV2 to TRBJ2-7, with D perhaps TRBD1 (6 bases). This clonotype was sampled from a human donor in good health. CDR3 nucleotide sequence: TGTGCCAGCAGTGACCAGGGTAAAGGGGGTGGGCCCGAGCAGTACTTC. Its protein is CASSDQGKGGGPEQYF. The full variable domain, rest sourced from reference TRBV2 and TRBJ2-7, is EPEVTQTPSHQVTQMGQEVILRCVPISNHLYFYWYRQILGQKVEFLVSFYNNEISEKSEIFDDQFSVERPDGSNFTLKIRSTKLEDSAMYFCASSDQGKGGGPEQYFGPGTRLTVT.